This TCR beta chain was sequenced for a study of radiotherapy plus CTLA-4 blockade in lung cancer. Overall study findings and caveats: Expansion in blood of tumor-derived TCR clones was seen after radiotherapy plus ipilimumab.

The CDR3 is 14 amino acids. With V trimmed by 5 bases and J by 8 bases, 9 bases remained unmatched. CDR1 and CDR2 (germline): SGHNT, YENEEA. The protocol was immunoSEQ multiplex PCR, while the TCRdb copy is restricted to in-frame clones and leaves out a portion. The sample carries roughly 66,000 clones, approximately 83% recorded once. In its sample, this clone was seen a few times. As yet, its antigen is unknown. This receptor was taken from a human donor with non-small cell lung cancer who had a partial response to radiotherapy plus ipilimumab. V is TRBV11-3 and J is TRBJ1-2, with TRBD1 matching 9 bases. Sequencing was performed on peripheral blood, taken from a patient treated with radiotherapy plus ipilimumab. The CDR3 loop is CASSRTGGAEGYTF. In nucleotides, the CDR3 is TGTGCCAGCAGCCGTACAGGGGGCGCGGAAGGCTACACCTTC. The entire variable domain, with the rest obtained from reference TRBV11-3 and TRBJ1-2, is as follows: EAGVVQSPRYKIIEKKQPVAFWCNPISGHNTLYWYLQNLGQGPELLIRYENEEAVDDSQLPKDRFSAERLKGVDSTLKIQPAELGDSAVYLCASSRTGGAEGYTFGSGTRLTVV.